The rows below give T cell receptor beta chains drawn from one sample of a study of graft-versus-host responses after intestinal transplantation. Libraries were prepared by immunoSEQ multiplex PCR; TCRdb keeps only in-frame clonotypes and omits some of them. The sample contains some 430 clones, approximately 46% of which appear only once. The sequences come from alloreactive CD4+ T cells from a mixed lymphocyte reaction culture, collected before transplantation. The receptor source for this set is a human patient who was an organ donor for intestinal transplantation. Each CDR3 is given with its conserved first and last residue. Fields, in order: CDR3 length, clone size, V gene, J gene, D gene, CDR3 protein, CDR3 DNA. A D gene is named only where the DNA matches it firmly. Some rows mark clone size as missing; the rest say once, few, many or name a class of expanded clone.

length: 14; size: few; V: TRBV5-1; J: TRBJ2-4; D: .; CDR3: CASSKTGSMNIQYF; DNA: TGCGCCAGCAGCAAGACAGGTAGTATGAACATTCAGTACTTC
length: 14; size: few; V: TRBV5-1; J: TRBJ2-1; D: .; CDR3: CASTGGRSYNEQFF; DNA: TGCGCCAGCACCGGGGGGCGGTCCTACAATGAGCAGTTCTTC
length: 13; size: .; V: TRBV27; J: TRBJ2-7; D: TRBD2; CDR3: CASSPLAAYEQYF; DNA: TGTGCCAGCAGTCCCCTAGCGGCCTACGAGCAGTACTTC
length: 19; size: .; V: TRBV6-4; J: TRBJ2-6; D: .; CDR3: CASSAGVSTRQSRANVLTF; DNA: TGTGCCAGCAGTGCCGGTGTCTCAACACGACAAAGTCGGGCCAACGTCCTGACTTTC
length: 13; size: .; V: TRBV6-5; J: TRBJ1-1; D: TRBD1; CDR3: CASSPWTGAEAFF; DNA: TGTGCCAGCAGTCCTTGGACAGGGGCTGAAGCTTTCTTT
length: 16; size: .; V: TRBV5-1; J: TRBJ2-2; D: .; CDR3: CASSSIPGELTGELFF; DNA: TGCGCCAGCAGCTCGATCCCTGGGGAATTAACCGGGGAGCTGTTTTTT
length: 17; size: .; V: TRBV5-5; J: TRBJ2-3; D: TRBD1; CDR3: CASSQGPGTGGMGTQYF; DNA: TGTGCCAGCAGCCAAGGTCCCGGGACAGGGGGTATGGGTACGCAGTATTTT
length: 18; size: .; V: TRBV4-2; J: TRBJ2-7; D: TRBD2; CDR3: CASSQGHGASGSLYEQYF; DNA: TGTGCCAGCAGCCAAGGGCATGGGGCTAGCGGGAGTCTCTACGAGCAGTACTTC
length: 13; size: .; V: TRBV10-3; J: TRBJ1-2; D: .; CDR3: CAISESSSYGYTF; DNA: TGTGCCATTAGTGAGTCGAGTAGCTATGGCTACACCTTC
length: 16; size: .; V: TRBV5-1; J: TRBJ2-5; D: TRBD2; CDR3: CASSRGLAGGGETQYF; DNA: TGCGCCAGCAGCAGAGGACTAGCGGGGGGGGGAGAGACCCAGTACTTC
length: 18; size: .; V: TRBV4-1; J: TRBJ2-5; D: TRBD2; CDR3: CASSQGWQTGGSQETQYF; DNA: TGCGCCAGCAGCCAAGGTTGGCAAACGGGGGGTTCACAAGAGACCCAGTACTTC
length: 13; size: few; V: TRBV27; J: TRBJ1-1; D: .; CDR3: CASSLFWGTEAFF; DNA: TGTGCCAGCAGTCTCTTTTGGGGCACTGAAGCTTTCTTT
length: 13; size: .; V: TRBV6-5; J: TRBJ2-7; D: .; CDR3: CASSYPTTGEQYF; DNA: TGTGCCAGCAGTTACCCCACGACAGGAGAGCAGTACTTC